This T cell receptor beta chain was captured in a study of shared clonotypes between healthy human individuals. Deep was the level used in running the assay. TCRdb's table, derived via immunoSEQ multiplex PCR, lists solely in-frame clones and lacks some. This table holds about 770,000 clones, over 55% found once. This CDR3 has 15 residues. The germline CDR1 and CDR2 sequences are SGHTA and FQGNSA. V was cut by 5 bases and J by 7 bases, with 17 bases left in between. Sequenced: memory CD4+ T cells sorted from blood. Subset noted: CD45RA-negative fraction. This receptor was obtained from a woman in her twenties or thirties in good health. The chain recombines TRBV7-2 with TRBJ2-2, with unresolved D. CDR3 residues: CASSDLSNYGGELFF. Here the CDR3 DNA reads TGTGCCAGCAGCGATCTCTCGAACTACGGCGGGGAGCTGTTTTTT.